These 26 T cell receptor beta chains were all obtained from the same sample, sequenced in a study of human T cells and chemical hapten exposure. Time point here: patch test 1, 2 weeks after DPC sensitization. Sample treatment: therapeutic diphenylcyclopropenone sensitization with weekly scalp DPC. TCRdb re-called the RACE reads through MiXCR, storing one row per CDR3 protein. The table lists about 380,000 distinct CDR3 sequences, roughly 4.8% of them singletons. This specimen consisted of whole blood, obtained in connection with sensitization to the hapten diphenylcyclopropenone (DPC). These receptors were taken from a woman in her 50s with alopecia areata. Some clones in this sample may be carry-over from other donors' samples.

This clonotype was observed many times. The chain has TRBV10-3 and TRBJ2-3, with TRBD2 matching over 9 bases. Germline V gene sequence: CDR1 ENHRY, CDR2 SYGVKD. V was clipped by 4 bases and J by 0 bases; unmatched bases: 14. CDR3 length: 19 amino acids. DNA of the CDR3: TGTGCCATCAGTGGGACTTTTCGCCTAGCGGGGTCTAGCACAGATACGCAGTATTTT. Translated: CAISGTFRLAGSSTDTQYF.

V gene TRBV6-2 or TRBV6-3 combines with J gene TRBJ1-1; no reliable D call. V lost 7 bases and J lost 0, with 3 bases in between. The CDR3 has 11 amino acids. Germline V gene sequence: CDR1 MNHEY, CDR2 SVGEGT. CDR3 nucleotide sequence: TGTGCCAGCAACATGAACACTGAAGCTTTCTTT. This translates into CASNMNTEAFF.

This clonotype was seen more than once but under ten times. The chain links TRBV20-1 to TRBJ2-1; 15 bases line up with TRBD2. CDR3 length: 15 amino acids. Germline V gene sequence: CDR1 DFQATT, CDR2 SNEGSKA (reference sequence). Trimming at V came to 5 bases and at J to 10 bases, leaving 9 bases not matched to a gene. The CDR3 region is CSASGLAGGTGEQFF. As DNA, the CDR3 is TGCAGTGCTTCGGGACTAGCGGGAGGTACCGGCGAGCAGTTCTTC.

This clonotype has a count of ten or more. The chain combines TRBV9 with TRBJ2-7; perhaps TRBD2 as D (6 bases). The CDR3 contains 13 residues. Trimming cost V 7 bases and J 1 base, with 12 bases left between them. Germline V gene lookup returns CDR1 SGDLS and CDR2 YYNGEE. CDR3 nucleotides: TGTGCCAGCGGGGGAGGTGGATCCTACGAGCAGTACTTC. This sequence encodes CASGGGGSYEQYF.

This clonotype was found many times. V and J are TRBV15 and TRBJ2-5; 13 nucleotides align to TRBD2. Germline trimming cut 5 bases from V and 3 bases from J; bases unmatched to any gene: 15. The CDR3 is made up of 19 amino acids. In germline, CDR1 is LNHNV, CDR2 YYDKDF (reference sequence). CDR3 bases: TGTGCCACCAGCGGGGGCCAAAGACTAGCGGGAGGATTAGAAGAGACCCAGTACTTC. Amino acids: CATSGGQRLAGGLEETQYF.

This clonotype was seen ten or more times. Written as DNA, the CDR3 is TGTGCCAGCAGCCGACGCCGGGCGGGAGAGACCCAGTACTTC. This translates into CASSRRRAGETQYF. The rearrangement uses TRBV6-7 and TRBJ2-5, with a tentative D call TRBD2 (5 bases). Being an ORF, TRBV6-7 has a function that is uncertain. V gave up 6 bases and J gave up 4 bases, with 15 bases separating them. The CDR3 is 14 residues long.

The rearrangement links TRBV20-1 to TRBJ2-1; D gene ambiguous. V was cut by 7 bases and J by 4 bases, with 17 bases left in between. Germline CDR1 reads DFQATT; CDR2 reads SNEGSKA (reference sequence). This CDR3 has 14 amino acids. The CDR3, as DNA: TGCAGTGTCCCAGCCGAGCTGCCTTACAATGAGCAGTTCTTC. It codes for CSVPAELPYNEQFF.

The chain recombines TRBV6-1 with TRBJ1-5; D unclear. Germline CDR1 and CDR2: MNHNS and SASEGT. Trimming shortened V by 3 bases and J by 4 bases, and 13 bases separated the two germline ends. The CDR3 consists of 15 residues. CDR3 residues: CASSEILSANQPQHF. In DNA, the CDR3 is TGTGCCAGCAGTGAGATTCTGTCGGCGAATCAGCCCCAGCATTTT.

This clonotype was seen more than once but under ten times. The gene calls are TRBV20-1 and TRBJ2-1; D not resolved. Germline V lookup: CDR1 DFQATT, CDR2 SNEGSKA (reference sequence). The germline V and J ends were trimmed by 8 bases and 6 bases, with 20 bases remaining between them. The CDR3 length is 14 residues. CDR3 in amino acids: CSTPRPGQRNEQFF. Here the CDR3 DNA reads TGCAGTACCCCGAGGCCCGGGCAACGCAATGAGCAGTTCTTC.

This clonotype has at least ten counts. The chain uses TRBV6-1 and TRBJ1-1; D unclear. V was shortened by 3 bases and J by 2 bases, with 10 bases between the two germline ends. Germline V gives CDR1 MNHNS, CDR2 SASEGT. The CDR3 is made up of 14 amino acids. CDR3 sequence reads: CASSERALNTEAFF. In DNA form, the CDR3 reads TGTGCCAGCAGTGAGCGGGCCCTCAACACTGAAGCTTTCTTT.

This clonotype was picked up many times. The rearrangement joins TRBV2 to TRBJ1-5; D is undetermined. Looked up from germline, CDR1 is SNHLY and CDR2 is FYNNEI. The V end was cut by 4 bases, the J end by 1 base, with 5 bases between. This CDR3 contains 13 residues. CDR3 in amino acids: CASSVQSNQPQHF. The CDR3 region has the DNA TGTGCCAGCAGTGTGCAAAGCAATCAGCCCCAGCATTTT.

This clonotype appeared many times. This chain uses TRBV12-3 or TRBV12-4 with TRBJ2-6, with D unresolved. V lost 2 bases and J 0 bases, leaving 11 bases between the germline ends. This CDR3 has 17 residues. CDR3 loop: CASSLRFLSSGANVLTF. In DNA, the CDR3 is TGTGCCAGCAGTTTAAGGTTTCTAAGCTCTGGGGCCAACGTCCTGACTTTC.

This clonotype appeared many times. The genes are TRBV6-2 or TRBV6-3 and TRBJ1-6, with 8 positions matching TRBD1. V gave up 8 bases and J gave up 9 bases; unmatched junction bases: 6. CDR1 is MNHEY, CDR2 SVGEGT, per germline. This CDR3 comprises 13 residues. The CDR3 spells CASETGESSPLHF. DNA for the CDR3: TGTGCCAGCGAGACAGGGGAAAGTTCACCCCTCCACTTT.

This clonotype was counted only a few times. CDR3 in amino acids: CASSYSKPGHITDTQYF. As DNA, the CDR3 is TGTGCCAGCAGTTACTCGAAACCGGGACATATCACAGATACGCAGTATTTT. The chain uses TRBV6-5 and TRBJ2-3, with D possibly being TRBD1 (6 bases). CDR3 length: 17 amino acids. From germline, CDR1 is MNHEY and CDR2 SVGAGI. Trimming cost V 0 bases and J 2 bases, with 15 bases left between them.

The CDR3 nucleotides are TGTGCCAGCAGCGGACATGACACCGGGGAGCTGTTTTTT. Residues: CASSGHDTGELFF. The V and J genes are TRBV9 and TRBJ2-2; no clear D gene. V dropped 3 bases and J dropped 3 bases, with 6 bases sitting between them. Germline CDR1 SGDLS, CDR2 YYNGEE. The CDR3 contains 13 residues.

This clonotype was recorded many times. The V and J genes are TRBV2 and TRBJ2-5, with unresolved D. This CDR3 is built from 12 residues. V shed 10 bases and J shed 5 bases, with 14 bases lying between them. From germline, CDR1 is SNHLY and CDR2 FYNNEI. The CDR3 sequence is CATLTAAETQYF. The DNA of the CDR3 is TGTGCCACCCTGACTGCCGCGGAGACCCAGTACTTC.

This clonotype was recorded at least ten times. This chain links TRBV6-2 or TRBV6-3 with TRBJ1-5; 7 positions match TRBD1. The V and J ends lost 0 bases and 6 bases, in that order; junction bases with no gene match: 14. From germline, CDR1 is MNHEY and CDR2 SVGEGT. The CDR3 is made up of 18 amino acids. The CDR3 nucleotides are TGTGCCAGCAGTTACTCCCCTACCCGGACAGGTGACACTCAGCCCCAGCATTTT. Encoded protein: CASSYSPTRTGDTQPQHF.

Many counts were recorded for this clonotype. The chain couples TRBV6-6 to TRBJ1-3; D gene uncertain. Germline CDR1 MNHNY, CDR2 SVGAGI (reference sequence). The CDR3 has 15 residues. V was clipped by 2 bases and J by 0 bases, with 8 bases between them. The CDR3: CASSYGRRSGNTIYF. For the CDR3, the DNA is TGTGCCAGCAGTTACGGACGGCGCTCTGGAAACACCATATATTTT.

This clonotype was detected ten times or more. V is TRBV28 and J is TRBJ2-7; 9 bases agree with TRBD1. Germline loops: CDR1 MDHEN, CDR2 SYDVKM. Trimming removed 4 bases from V and 1 base from J; junction bases left unmatched: 5. The CDR3 contains 15 residues. CDR3 protein: CASSYRGLVSYEQYF. In nucleotides, the CDR3 is TGTGCCAGCAGTTACAGGGGGCTAGTTTCCTACGAGCAGTACTTC.

The chain combines TRBV12-3 or TRBV12-4 with TRBJ1-2, with D possibly being TRBD1 (5 bases). Trimming left V 3 bases short and J 8 bases short, with 13 bases between. The CDR3 contains 13 residues. The chain's CDR3 is CASSFGAGGGYTF. The CDR3, as DNA: TGTGCCAGCAGTTTTGGGGCGGGCGGCGGCTACACCTTC.

This clonotype was counted ten times or more. V gene TRBV30 combines with J gene TRBJ1-4, with a possible D match to TRBD1 (6 bases). Trimming cost V 2 bases and J 1 base, with 14 bases left between them. The CDR3 loop spans 16 amino acids. Germline V gene lookup returns CDR1 GTSNPN and CDR2 SVGIG (reference sequence). CDR3 in amino acids: CAWSRGGAGTNEKLFF. The CDR3 nucleotides read TGTGCCTGGAGTCGAGGGGGGGCTGGAACTAATGAAAAACTGTTTTTT. The full variable domain, in which reference TRBV30 and TRBJ1-4 provide the parts outside the CDR3, is SQTIHQWPATLVQPVGSPLSLECTVEGTSNPNLYWYRQAAGRGLQLLFYSVGIGQISSEVPQNLSASRPQDRQFILSSKKLLLSDSGFYLCAWSRGGAGTNEKLFFGSGTQLSVL.

This clonotype occurred many times. The chain is built from TRBV6-5 and TRBJ2-7; D uncertain. The V end lost 10 bases, the J end lost 0 bases, and 13 bases lay between the germline ends. Germline V lookup: CDR1 MNHEY, CDR2 SVGAGI. This CDR3 spans 13 amino acids. The CDR3 sequence: CATGLGSSYEQYF. CDR3 in DNA: TGTGCCACCGGATTGGGAAGCTCCTACGAGCAGTACTTC.

This clonotype has a count of ten or more. This rearrangement joins TRBV7-8 to TRBJ1-2, with D maybe TRBD1 (6 bases). The CDR3 consists of 14 residues. Germline V gene sequence: CDR1 SGHVS, CDR2 FQNEAQ. Trimming removed 5 bases at V and 7 bases at J, with 17 bases between. The CDR3 bases are TGTGCCAGCAGCATGCTACTACAGGGTGGTGGCTACACCTTC. Its translation: CASSMLLQGGGYTF.

This clonotype was picked up many times. The chain joins TRBV5-6 to TRBJ2-7; 9 positions match TRBD2. CDR1 is SGHDT, CDR2 YYEEEE, per germline. The V and J ends lost 0 bases and 6 bases, in that order; junction bases with no gene match: 10. The CDR3 length is 16 residues. In DNA form, the CDR3 reads TGTGCCAGCAGCTTGGAGGTTCGTGCGGGGGGGACCGAGCAGTACTTC. Residues: CASSLEVRAGGTEQYF.

This clonotype was counted at least ten times. The chain carries TRBV5-4 and TRBJ2-1; D might be TRBD1 or TRBD2, each matching 6 bases. V was trimmed by 0 bases and J by 9 bases, leaving 13 bases between them. CDR1 is SGHNT and CDR2 is YYREEE in the germline V gene (reference sequence). The CDR3 runs 14 residues. The chain's CDR3 is CASSLDQGRSEQFF. DNA of the CDR3: TGTGCCAGCAGCTTGGATCAGGGGAGGAGTGAGCAGTTCTTC.

In its sample, this clonotype was seen many times. Here the CDR3 reads CASSQGGGRGYF. CDR3 nucleotides: TGTGCCAGCAGCCAGGGAGGCGGGAGAGGGTATTTT. The chain recombines TRBV7-2 with TRBJ2-3, with 7 bases fitting TRBD2. V shed 5 bases and J 14 bases; nucleotides not matched to a gene: 10. CDR3 size: 12 residues. Germline V gives CDR1 SGHTA, CDR2 FQGNSA. Based on the CDR3 plus reference TRBV7-2 and TRBJ2-3, the full variable domain is GAGVSQSPSNKVTEKGKDVELRCDPISGHTALYWYRQSLGQGLEFLIYFQGNSAPDKSGLPSDRFSAERTGGSVSTLTIQRTQQEDSAVYLCASSQGGGRGYFGPGTRLTVL.